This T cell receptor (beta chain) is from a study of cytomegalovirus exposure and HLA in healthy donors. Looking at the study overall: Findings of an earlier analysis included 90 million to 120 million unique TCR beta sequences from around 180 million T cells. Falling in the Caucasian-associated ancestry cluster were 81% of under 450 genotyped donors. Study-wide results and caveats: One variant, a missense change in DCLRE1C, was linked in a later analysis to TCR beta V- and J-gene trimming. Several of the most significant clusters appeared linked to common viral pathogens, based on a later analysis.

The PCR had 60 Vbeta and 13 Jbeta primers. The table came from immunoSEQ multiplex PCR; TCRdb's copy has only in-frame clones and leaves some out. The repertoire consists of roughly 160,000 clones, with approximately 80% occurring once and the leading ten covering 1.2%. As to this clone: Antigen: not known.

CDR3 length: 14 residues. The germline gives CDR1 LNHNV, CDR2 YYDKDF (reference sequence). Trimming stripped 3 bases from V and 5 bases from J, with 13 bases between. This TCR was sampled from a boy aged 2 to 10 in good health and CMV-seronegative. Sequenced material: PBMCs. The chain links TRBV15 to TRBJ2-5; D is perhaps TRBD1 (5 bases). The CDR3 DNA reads TGTGCCACCAGCAGCCCCAGGGTAAGGGAGACCCAGTACTTC. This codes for CATSSPRVRETQYF.